This TCR beta chain was sequenced during a study of T-cell reconstitution after alpha-beta-depleted transplantation in children (dated by TCRdb to the mid-2010s). The study in broad terms: Using TCR repertoire profiling, the study quantitatively followed how T-cell immune reconstitution unfolded in children after TCRalphabeta/CD19-depleted allogeneic hematopoietic cell transplantation.

V is shortened by 3 bases, J by 5 bases, and the region joining them spans 19 bases. The CDR3, cysteine through phenylalanine, is 15 amino acids long. The sequence is cut down to CDR3 DNA, 45 bases in frame from base 1. The germline V gene (reference sequence) supplies CDR1 DFQATT and CDR2 SNEGSKA. This clonotype was detected many times. Its recognized antigen is unknown. Base qualities are not recorded, but no much larger clone differs from it by a single base. Library prep was done by PCR. These reads were obtained on an Illumina HiSeq 2500. TCR libraries were prepared with molecular barcoding, using unique molecular identifiers to normalize TCRbeta repertoire quantification. Using fastp at Q25 and MiXCR, TCRdb reprocessed the public reads and kept productive beta chains. Rows merge per CDR3 protein into single entries with the most common DNA and genes. The sample data list about 610,000 distinct CDR3 sequences, and 10% of these were observed just once. Less than 4.5% of the sample goes to the ten largest clones.

The chain employs TRBV20-1 and TRBJ2-5, and perhaps TRBD2 as D gene, on 5 matching bases. The material was PBMCs from the stem cell graft donor, obtained from the stem cell graft. The receptor comes from a human donor who donated a stem cell graft to a child with acute myeloid leukemia. The CDR3 has the sequence CSASGAGSVVETQYF. At the DNA level, the sequence is TGCAGTGCTAGTGGTGCAGGTAGCGTGGTGGAGACCCAGTACTTC.